The 13 T cell receptor beta chains listed next were all sequenced from one sample in a study of blood T cells in healthy people across ages. Through a sample-barcoded 5' primer and a J-beta primer mix, a second PCR was run for roughly 6 to 11 cycles. One entry per CDR3 protein, called by TCRdb with MiXCR from the 5' RACE reads. The data contain about 580,000 distinct CDR3 sequences, around half of them seen just once; the ten biggest clones take up about 22%. The sample was blood. The receptors were sampled from an older man in good health.

The rearrangement joins TRBV7-2 to TRBJ2-3; 12 nucleotides agree with TRBD2. V dropped 5 bases and J dropped 5; count of bases not matched to a gene: 11. Germline values: CDR1 SGHTA, CDR2 FQGNSA. This CDR3 has 17 residues. The CDR3 sequence is CASSQGLAGHTQDTQYF. DNA for the CDR3: TGTGCCAGCAGCCAGGGACTAGCGGGCCACACTCAAGATACGCAGTATTTT.

This rearrangement joins TRBV27 to TRBJ2-7; no clear D. Trimming pared 2 bases from V and 3 bases from J, leaving 14 bases between. The germline V gene encodes CDR1 MNHEY and CDR2 SMNVEV (reference sequence). This CDR3 region has 15 residues. The CDR3 is CASSLRARQLYEQYF. In DNA, the CDR3 is TGTGCCAGCAGTTTAAGGGCACGGCAGCTCTACGAGCAGTACTTC.

The V gene is TRBV7-3, the J gene TRBJ2-1, with D unresolved. This CDR3 contains 13 residues. Germline lookup yields CDR1 SGHTA and CDR2 FQGTGA. V shed 5 bases and J shed 7 bases, with 12 bases lying between them. The CDR3 DNA sequence: TGTGCCAGCAGCCCGATGACTTCTAATGAGCAGTTCTTC. The encoded protein is CASSPMTSNEQFF.

The chain recombines TRBV7-2 with TRBJ2-1; 7 bases fit TRBD1. Germline CDR1 SGHTA, CDR2 FQGNSA. The CDR3 is 17 amino acids. With 4 bases clipped from V and 4 bases from J, the junction kept 13 bases outside the gene matches. CDR3 in amino acids: CASSSTPGWDRYNEQFF. Written as DNA, the CDR3 is TGTGCCAGCAGCTCCACTCCGGGGTGGGACAGATACAATGAGCAGTTCTTC.

The chain combines TRBV12-3 or TRBV12-4 with TRBJ2-3, with 12 bases aligning to TRBD2. V shed 8 bases and J 3 bases; nucleotides not matched to a gene: 6. This CDR3 is built from 15 residues. As DNA, the CDR3 is TGTGCCAGCGCCCCGGGACTAGCGGGTACAGATACGCAGTATTTT. Translation gives CASAPGLAGTDTQYF.

V gene TRBV18 combines with J gene TRBJ2-7, with no clear D. The length of the CDR3 is 14 residues. Per the germline V gene, CDR1 is KGHSH and CDR2 is LQKENI. V lost 8 bases and J 2 bases, leaving 16 bases between the germline ends. CDR3 in DNA: TGTGCCAGCAGCCCCGGCTCGGCCCCCTACGAGCAGTACTTC. Protein: CASSPGSAPYEQYF.

The chain links TRBV20-1 to TRBJ2-3; D is possibly TRBD1 (5 bases). V gave up 3 bases and J gave up 4 bases, with 17 bases separating them. The CDR3 totals 15 residues. Germline CDR1 is DFQATT and CDR2 is SNEGSKA (reference sequence). The CDR3 loop reads CSARNQGKLSDTQYF. The CDR3 DNA reads as TGCAGTGCTAGGAACCAGGGTAAACTCTCAGATACGCAGTATTTT.

The chain uses TRBV12-3 or TRBV12-4 and TRBJ2-5; no definite D call. With 4 bases removed from V and 5 bases from J, the gap between germline ends came to 5 bases. This CDR3 region has 11 residues. The CDR3 DNA is TGTGCCAGCAGTTACAAGGAGACCCAGTACTTC. Its protein product is CASSYKETQYF.

This sequence joins TRBV7-2 and TRBJ2-5, with 12 bases that match TRBD2. Trimming removed 7 bases from V and 5 bases from J; junction bases left unmatched: 14. The CDR3 contains 17 residues. The germline CDR1 and CDR2 sequences are SGHTA and FQGNSA. The CDR3 region has the DNA TGTGCCAGCACAAGGGGGCTAGGGACTAGCGGGCAGGAGACCCAGTACTTC. Amino acid sequence: CASTRGLGTSGQETQYF.

The rearrangement joins TRBV20-1 to TRBJ2-4, with 8 bases aligning to TRBD2. With the DNA end fitting TRBJ2-7 better, the J assignment may be wrong. The CDR3 runs to 16 residues. Germline V gene sequence: CDR1 DFQATT, CDR2 SNEGSKA (reference sequence). The DNA for the CDR3 is TGCAGTGCTAGTGGCCCCCAAGGAGCGGGAGTAAACGAGCAGTACTTC. It encodes CSASGPQGAGVNEQYF.

The genes are TRBV12-3 or TRBV12-4 and TRBJ2-1; 7 positions match TRBD2. There are 14 residues in the CDR3. With 3 bases clipped from V and 4 bases from J, the junction kept 3 bases outside the gene matches. The CDR3 bases are TGTGCCAGCAGTTTTAGCGGGCGTTACAATGAGCAGTTCTTC. It yields the protein CASSFSGRYNEQFF.

This chain uses TRBV18 with TRBJ2-1; TRBD2 matches 8 bases. The CDR3 loop spans 14 amino acids. The V gene end was trimmed by 6 bases and the J gene end by 9 bases; junction bases not matched to a gene: 10. Germline CDR1 KGHSH, CDR2 LQKENI. The CDR3 spells CASSTGLADSEQFF. The CDR3 DNA reads TGTGCCAGCTCGACCGGACTAGCAGATAGTGAGCAGTTCTTC.

This clonotype has more than one count but fewer than ten. The chain recombines TRBV6-5 with TRBJ2-5; 9 bases map to TRBD2. This CDR3 contains 15 residues. From germline, CDR1 is MNHEY and CDR2 SVGAGI. The junction had 14 bases not matched to a gene; V was cut back by 2 bases and J by 13 bases. Here the CDR3 reads CASSYGGRARGRAYF. The CDR3, as DNA: TGTGCCAGCAGTTACGGCGGGAGGGCCAGGGGCCGTGCGTACTTC.